This T cell receptor beta chain was sequenced in a study of blood T cell repertoires in COVID-19. Across the whole study: Whether acute or convalescent, the COVID-19 samples came from the United States, Italy and Spain.

Cohort assignment relied on participant-reported clinical history. All recovered Cohort 3 donors got two negative PCRs, got clearance, or saw symptom resolution. The CDR3 totals 14 residues. The germline CDR1 and CDR2 sequences are MNHEY and SVGAGI. Trimming took 6 bases from V and 7 from J; bases not matched to a gene: 10. Sequencing was performed with immunoSEQ multiplex PCR; in TCRdb, only in-frame clones are kept and a portion is missing. This sample has about 190,000 clones, with roughly 82% found just once. This clone occurred once. What was sequenced was PBMCs or T cells enriched from blood (not recorded which). The V and J genes are TRBV6-5 and TRBJ1-2; 8 bases are a match to TRBD1. This clonotype originated in a woman under 40 who had recovered from COVID-19. In nucleotides, the CDR3 is TGTGCCAGCAGACTCGACAGGGGCTCCTCTGGCTACACCTTC. It yields the protein CASRLDRGSSGYTF.